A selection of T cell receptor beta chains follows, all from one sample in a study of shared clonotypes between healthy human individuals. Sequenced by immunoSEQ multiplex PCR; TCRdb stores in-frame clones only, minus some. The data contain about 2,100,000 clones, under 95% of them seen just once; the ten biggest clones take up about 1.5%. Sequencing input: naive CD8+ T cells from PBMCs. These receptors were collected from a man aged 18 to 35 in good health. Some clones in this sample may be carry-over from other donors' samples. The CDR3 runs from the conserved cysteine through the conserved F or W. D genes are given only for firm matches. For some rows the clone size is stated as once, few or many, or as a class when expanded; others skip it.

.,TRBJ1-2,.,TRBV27,TGTGCCAGCAGTTTATCTGGGCCGGATGGCTACACCTTC,CASSLSGPDGYTF
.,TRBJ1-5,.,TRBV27,TGTGCCAGCAGCCCCTACGGCAATCAGCCCCAGCATTTT,CASSPYGNQPQHF
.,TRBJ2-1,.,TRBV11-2,TGTGCCAGCAGCCTAACCGGGACCCTGGCCGAAGAGCAGTTCTTC,CASSLTGTLAEEQFF
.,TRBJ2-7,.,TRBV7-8,TGTGCCAGCAGCCTCCTGTACTACGAGCAGTACTTC,CASSLLYYEQYF
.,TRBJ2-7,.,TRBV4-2,TGTGCCAGCAGCCAAGGAACGGTGGCTCGGGACGAGCAGTACTTC,CASSQGTVARDEQYF
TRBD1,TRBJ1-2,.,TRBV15,TGTGCCACCAGCAGCTGGACAGGAAACTACACCTTC,CATSSWTGNYTF
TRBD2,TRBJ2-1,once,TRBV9,TGTGCCAGCAGCTCATCGTGGAGCGGGAGTTTAGAAAATGAGCAGTTCTTC,CASSSSWSGSLENEQFF
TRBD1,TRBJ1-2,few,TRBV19,TGTGCCAGTAGTATCCAGGGGGCAGGCGATTATGGCTACACCTTC,CASSIQGAGDYGYTF
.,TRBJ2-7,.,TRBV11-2,TGTGCCAGCAGCTTAGAGCACGGCACGGACTACGAGCAGTACTTC,CASSLEHGTDYEQYF
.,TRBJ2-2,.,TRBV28,TGTGCCAGCAGTCCGGAGCAGGGGCGGAACACCGGGGAGCTGTTTTTT,CASSPEQGRNTGELFF
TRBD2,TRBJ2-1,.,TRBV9,TGTGCCAGCAGCGTAGAGGGAGACGGGAGGGCCCAGGATGAGCAGTTCTTC,CASSVEGDGRAQDEQFF
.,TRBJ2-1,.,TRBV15,TGTGCCACCAGCAGTGAAACTAGGGTGAGGTTCTTC,CATSSETRVRFF
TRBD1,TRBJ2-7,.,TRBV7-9,TGTGCCAGCAGCTCGGGACAGTCCTACGAGCAGTACTTC,CASSSGQSYEQYF
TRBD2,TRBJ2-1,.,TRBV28,TGTGCCAGCAGTTTCGGGCGGCGGGAGTCCCACAATGAGCAGTTCTTC,CASSFGRRESHNEQFF